The 22 T cell receptor beta chains reported below all come from one sample, sequenced in a study of T cell repertoires in cytomegalovirus infection. In TCRdb, the reads were re-called with MiXCR into one record per CDR3 protein. Of about 180,000 distinct CDR3 sequences listed, 17% are singletons. Sequenced: CD8+ T cells from PBMCs. The source is a human donor in good health (CMV status not recorded). Some clones in this sample may be carry-over from other donors' samples.

The genes are TRBV5-6 and TRBJ2-3; 12 bases are a match to TRBD2. Germline-derived CDR1 and CDR2 are SGHDT and YYEEEE. The CDR3 runs to 14 residues. With 4 bases clipped from V and 6 bases from J, the junction kept 3 bases outside the gene matches. CDR3 nucleotide sequence: TGTGCCAGCAGCCTAGCGGGGGGGCCCGATACGCAGTATTTT. This codes for CASSLAGGPDTQYF.

The chain carries TRBV20-1 and TRBJ1-6; no reliable D call. CDR1 DFQATT and CDR2 SNEGSKA come from the germline V gene (reference sequence). V lost 5 bases to trimming and J lost 0 bases, with 11 bases between them. This CDR3 has 15 residues. The CDR3 spells CSAPQDGSYNSPLHF. The DNA of the CDR3 is TGCAGTGCTCCCCAGGACGGCTCCTATAATTCACCCCTCCACTTT.

V gene TRBV29-1 combines with J gene TRBJ2-5; 8 bases fit TRBD2. The germline V gene has CDR1 SQVTM and CDR2 ANQGSEA. This CDR3 region has 11 residues. With 6 bases clipped from V and 9 bases from J, the junction kept 6 bases outside the gene matches. CDR3 DNA sequence: TGCAGCGTCCTACTCGGGAGGGCCCAGTACTTC. This codes for CSVLLGRAQYF.

The chain employs TRBV12-3 or TRBV12-4 and TRBJ2-7; possible D gene TRBD1, 6 bases. This CDR3 contains 13 residues. V lost 5 bases, J lost 5 bases, and 13 bases lay in between. The CDR3 nucleotides read TGTGCCAGCAGTATAACAGGGAGCCACGAGCAGTACTTC. Amino acids: CASSITGSHEQYF.

CDR3 residues: CASSFGGGSYNEQFF. The CDR3 DNA reads TGTGCCAGCAGTTTTGGCGGGGGCTCCTACAATGAGCAGTTCTTC. This sequence joins TRBV12-3 or TRBV12-4 and TRBJ2-1; 7 bases map to TRBD2. CDR3 length: 15 residues. V lost 3 bases to trimming and J lost 0 bases; unmatched junction nucleotides: 2.

This clonotype was found a few times. The V call is TRBV4-1, the J call TRBJ1-1; D gene unclear. The CDR3 spans 14 residues. The germline V gene encodes CDR1 MGHRA and CDR2 YSYEKL. V lost 4 bases and J lost 1, with 10 bases in between. The CDR3 bases are TGCGCCAGCAGCCCCAGCCCAGGGAACACTGAAGCTTTCTTT. Translating gives CASSPSPGNTEAFF.

The sample holds a few counts of this clonotype. The chain combines TRBV4-1 with TRBJ2-7; D is possibly TRBD2 (6 bases). The CDR3 has 15 amino acids. Trimming stripped 0 bases from V and 3 bases from J, with 12 bases between. Looked up from germline, CDR1 is MGHRA and CDR2 is YSYEKL. CDR3 sequence reads: CASSQDGREYYEQYF. The CDR3 region has the DNA TGCGCCAGCAGCCAAGATGGGCGGGAATACTACGAGCAGTACTTC.

This clonotype was seen many times. The chain couples TRBV7-2 to TRBJ2-5; no clear D. The CDR3 contains 14 residues. Per germline, CDR1 SGHTA and CDR2 FQGNSA. V lost 2 bases to trimming and J lost 0 bases, with 7 bases between them. This CDR3 reads CASSLNRDQETQYF. The CDR3 nucleotides read TGTGCCAGCAGCTTAAACAGAGACCAAGAGACCCAGTACTTC.

This clonotype was detected once. Mismatch with germline at one junction end may stem from a read error. The chain carries TRBV12-3 or TRBV12-4 and TRBJ2-5; perhaps TRBD1 as D (5 bases). The CDR3 loop spans 14 amino acids. CDR3 in DNA: TGTGCCAGCAGTCGCCTTTTCAGGGTGGAGACCCAGTCCTTC. Its translation: CASSRLFRVETQSF.

This clonotype has a handful of counts. CDR3 nucleotide sequence: TGTGCCAGCAGCTTAATCGGGAGAAGTTACGAGCAGTACTTC. Translating gives CASSLIGRSYEQYF. This chain uses TRBV7-8 with TRBJ2-7; TRBD2 is a possible D gene (6 bases). The CDR3 contains 14 residues. Germline V gives CDR1 SGHVS, CDR2 FQNEAQ. Trimming left V 2 bases short and J 4 bases short, with 12 bases between.

This clonotype was counted a few times. The chain carries TRBV7-8 and TRBJ2-3; D is ambiguous. The CDR3 covers 15 residues. In germline, CDR1 is SGHVS, CDR2 FQNEAQ. V was pared by 0 bases and J by 4 bases, with 11 bases between. The DNA of the CDR3 is TGTGCCAGCAGCTTAGCCACAGCCCGCGCAGATACGCAGTATTTT. Its translation is CASSLATARADTQYF.

CDR3 protein: CASSPGTGGADTQYF. CDR3 nucleotide sequence: TGTGCCAGCAGCCCCGGGACAGGGGGCGCAGATACGCAGTATTTT. V gene TRBV4-2 combines with J gene TRBJ2-3; TRBD1 agrees at 12 bases. Germline V gene sequence: CDR1 LGHNA, CDR2 YNFKEQ. V shed 4 bases and J 4 bases; nucleotides not matched to a gene: 3. This CDR3 has 15 residues.

This clonotype was seen more than once but under ten times. The chain links TRBV28 to TRBJ2-4, with 7 bases that match TRBD1. The CDR3 is 16 amino acids. The trim removed 0 bases at V and 3 bases at J, leaving 5 bases unmatched. Germline loops: CDR1 MDHEN, CDR2 SYDVKM. The CDR3 sequence: CASSLWGQTDKNIQYF. The CDR3 DNA reads TGTGCCAGCAGTTTATGGGGACAGACAGACAAAAACATTCAGTACTTC.

The table lists this clonotype with a few counts. This chain joins TRBV7-9 and TRBJ2-7; 9 nucleotides agree with TRBD1. The CDR3 loop spans 15 amino acids. Germline CDR1 reads SEHNR; CDR2 reads FQNEAQ (reference sequence). Trimming removed 5 bases from V and 3 bases from J; junction bases left unmatched: 8. The CDR3 loop reads CASSPRDREGYEQYF. In DNA form, the CDR3 reads TGTGCCAGCAGCCCCCGGGACAGGGAAGGCTACGAGCAGTACTTC. The full variable domain, in which reference TRBV7-9 and TRBJ2-7 provide the parts outside the CDR3, is DTGVSQNPRHKITKRGQNVTFRCDPISEHNRLYWYRQTLGQGPEFLTYFQNEAQLEKSRLLSDRFSAERPKGSFSTLEIQRTEQGDSAMYLCASSPRDREGYEQYFGPGTRLTVT.

The rearrangement joins TRBV29-1 to TRBJ1-2, with a possible D match to TRBD1 (5 bases). V dropped 1 base and J dropped 6 bases, with 12 bases sitting between them. The CDR3 runs to 13 residues. Germline V gene data show CDR1 as SQVTM and CDR2 as ANQGSEA. CDR3 coding DNA: TGCAGCGTTGAAGCAGGGATCGACAATGGCTACACCTTC. This translates into CSVEAGIDNGYTF.

The chain couples TRBV28 to TRBJ1-4; unclear D gene. Germline CDR1 and CDR2: MDHEN and SYDVKM. The CDR3 contains 18 residues. The ends were cut back, 5 bases at V and 1 base at J, with 20 bases in the middle. Here the CDR3 DNA reads TGTGCCAGCAGTCCAAAAACCGGACGGTGGGGAACTAATGAAAAACTGTTTTTT. It codes for CASSPKTGRWGTNEKLFF.

The sample holds a few counts of this clonotype. The J gene is TRBJ2-5, the V gene TRBV7-9, with a tentative D call TRBD1 (6 bases). The germline gives CDR1 SEHNR, CDR2 FQNEAQ (reference sequence). The CDR3 consists of 13 residues. The ends were cut back, 5 bases at V and 3 bases at J, with 10 bases in the middle. CDR3 nucleotides: TGTGCCAGCAGCCGGACAGAAGAAGAGACCCAGTACTTC. As protein: CASSRTEEETQYF.

The chain joins TRBV6-2 or TRBV6-3 to TRBJ2-2, with D uncertain. V lost 1 base, J lost 4 bases, and 7 bases lay in between. In germline, CDR1 is MNHEY, CDR2 SVGEGT. The length of the CDR3 is 14 residues. CDR3 sequence reads: CASSYWGATGELFF. CDR3 nucleotides: TGTGCCAGCAGTTACTGGGGTGCCACCGGGGAGCTGTTTTTT.

This clonotype was observed a few times. J is TRBJ2-7 and V is TRBV7-2; D ambiguous. The germline V gene encodes CDR1 SGHTA and CDR2 FQGNSA. CDR3 length: 13 amino acids. Trimming cost V 5 bases and J 3 bases, with 11 bases left between them. CDR3 nucleotide sequence: TGTGCCAGCAGCCACGACAACCGCTACGAGCAGTACTTC. Its translation is CASSHDNRYEQYF.

The chain's CDR3 is CASSLLEGGSNQPQHF. For the CDR3, the DNA is TGTGCCAGCAGCTTGTTGGAGGGCGGCAGCAATCAGCCCCAGCATTTT. This rearrangement joins TRBV5-6 to TRBJ1-5, with D unresolved. Trimming took off 1 base at V and 1 base at J, with 12 bases between the two ends. Germline lookup yields CDR1 SGHDT and CDR2 YYEEEE. The CDR3 runs 16 residues.

The chain carries TRBV12-3 or TRBV12-4 and TRBJ1-2; D uncertain. Trimming shortened V by 1 base and J by 6 bases, and 9 bases separated the two germline ends. The CDR3 runs 13 residues. CDR3 bases: TGTGCCAGCAGTTTAGGTCCCCAGCATGGCTACACCTTC. This gives the protein CASSLGPQHGYTF.

A few counts support this clonotype. The rearrangement joins TRBV7-2 to TRBJ2-2, with D possibly TRBD2 on 5 matching bases. V gave up 2 bases and J gave up 3 bases, with 10 bases separating them. CDR3 length: 15 residues. CDR1 is SGHTA, CDR2 FQGNSA, per germline. CDR3: CASSLFRGDTGELFF. The CDR3 DNA reads TGTGCCAGCAGCTTATTTCGGGGTGACACCGGGGAGCTGTTTTTT.